This T cell receptor (beta chain) was obtained from a study of CD8 T cells in Susac syndrome. General observations from the study: Acknowledgment was made by the study that its TCR sequencing and HLA analysis involved a relatively small number of individuals.

This CDR3 has 14 residues. The V gene lost 5 bases and the J gene lost 4 bases, with 12 bases spanning the gap. This clonotype was seen a handful of times. The antigen remains unidentified. RNA amounts of about 0.5 to 1 ug underwent reverse transcription with random hexamers. TCR beta CDR3 was amplified by immunoSEQ covering 54 Vbeta and 13 Jbeta. Each CDR3 protein is one row after TCRdb ran MiXCR on the immunoSEQ multiplex PCR reads. This repertoire shows approximately 200,000 distinct CDR3 sequences, around 96% found once; its top ten account for around 0.085%. Negative isolation was applied to CD8+ and CD4+ T cells, and FACS enrichment was applied to TEMRA cells.

The rearrangement uses TRBV12-3 or TRBV12-4 and TRBJ1-3; no definite D call. Sequencing was carried out using CD4+ T cells from PBMCs. The receptor comes from a human donor with multiple sclerosis. CDR3 in amino acids: CASSPTRSGNTIYF. In DNA, the CDR3 is TGTGCCAGCAGTCCCACTAGGTCCGGAAACACCATATATTTT.